One sample yielded the 15 T cell receptor beta chains listed below, sequenced in a study of cytomegalovirus exposure and HLA in healthy donors. PCR primers comprised 60 Vbeta and 13 Jbeta primers. Clones were read by immunoSEQ multiplex PCR, and TCRdb kept only the in-frame ones, dropping some. Listed are some 150,000 clones; around 0.8% falls within the top ten. The sequencing input was PBMCs. These receptors originate from a woman aged 18-30 years in good health and CMV-seropositive.

The V call is TRBV27, the J call TRBJ2-7; TRBD2 is a possible D gene (5 bases). Trimming stripped 6 bases from V and 3 bases from J, with 18 bases between. This CDR3 contains 15 residues. Germline lookup yields CDR1 MNHEY and CDR2 SMNVEV (reference sequence). The CDR3 here is CASSLRGNTLYEQYF. CDR3 sequence (DNA): TGTGCCAGCAGCCTCCGAGGGAATACCCTCTACGAGCAGTACTTC.

The J gene is TRBJ2-5, the V gene TRBV5-4; 8 nucleotides align to TRBD2. Germline CDR1 and CDR2: SGHNT and YYREEE (reference sequence). This CDR3 spans 16 amino acids. The trim removed 0 bases at V and 2 bases at J, leaving 6 bases unmatched. CDR3 region: CASSLAGAGGQETQYF. The CDR3 DNA follows: TGTGCCAGCAGCTTGGCCGGGGCGGGGGGACAAGAGACCCAGTACTTC.

The chain links TRBV6-5 to TRBJ2-3; 8 nucleotides align to TRBD2. V lost 0 bases, J lost 2 bases, and 4 bases stayed unmatched. Germline CDR1 is MNHEY and CDR2 is SVGAGI. This CDR3 spans 16 amino acids. The CDR3 DNA is TGTGCCAGCAGTTACTCGGGTAGCGGGATCACAGATACGCAGTATTTT. Residues: CASSYSGSGITDTQYF.

The chain couples TRBV19 to TRBJ2-2, with 12 positions matching TRBD2. The CDR3 length is 19 residues. V lost 6 bases and J lost 0; bases outside the gene matches: 11. The germline CDR1 and CDR2 sequences are LNHDA and SQIVND (reference sequence). CDR3 DNA sequence: TGTGCCAGTAGATCTATCGGACTAGCGGGACTAACGAACACCGGGGAGCTGTTTTTT. Amino acid sequence: CASRSIGLAGLTNTGELFF.

This rearrangement joins TRBV4-1 to TRBJ1-2, with 10 bases matching TRBD1. Trimming cost V 4 bases and J 2 bases; bases outside gene matches: 7. This CDR3 contains 16 residues. Per germline, CDR1 MGHRA and CDR2 YSYEKL. The CDR3, as DNA: TGCGCCAGCAGCCGCGGACAGGGGGAGGGGAACTATGGCTACACCTTC. This codes for CASSRGQGEGNYGYTF.

V gene TRBV30 combines with J gene TRBJ1-6, with 7 bases lining up with TRBD1. Trimming at V came to 0 bases and at J to 4 bases, leaving 3 bases not matched to a gene. The germline CDR1 and CDR2 sequences are GTSNPN and SVGIG (reference sequence). This CDR3 is 15 amino acids long. The CDR3 loop is CAWSVRQGYNSPLHF. In nucleotides, the CDR3 is TGTGCCTGGAGTGTCAGACAGGGATATAATTCACCCCTCCACTTT.

V usage is TRBV6-1 and J usage is TRBJ2-7; 11 positions match TRBD2. V dropped 1 base and J dropped 2; count of bases not matched to a gene: 7. This CDR3 has 17 amino acids. Germline V gives CDR1 MNHNS, CDR2 SASEGT. The CDR3 sequence: CASSEEGRGLAAYEQYF. DNA of the CDR3: TGTGCCAGCAGTGAAGAAGGTAGGGGACTAGCGGCCTACGAGCAGTACTTC.

The V call is TRBV6-4, the J call TRBJ1-5; D remains unclear. Trimming took 2 bases from V and 5 from J, leaving 7 bases between them. Germline CDR1 MRHNA, CDR2 SNTAGT. The CDR3 extends over 13 amino acids. CDR3 loop: CASSDGLDQPQHF. The CDR3 nucleotides are TGTGCCAGCAGTGACGGGCTGGATCAGCCCCAGCATTTT.

This chain joins TRBV7-6 and TRBJ1-1; D might be TRBD1 (6 bases). The germline V gene has CDR1 SGHVS and CDR2 FNYEAQ. The V and J ends lost 2 bases and 3 bases respectively, with 16 bases between them. This CDR3 contains 16 residues. The DNA for the CDR3 is TGTGCCAGCAGCTTAAATGGGCCCGGGACATACACTGAAGCTTTCTTT. As protein: CASSLNGPGTYTEAFF.

The genes are TRBV5-4 and TRBJ2-5; 10 bases align to TRBD2. V shed 1 base and J 0 bases; nucleotides not matched to a gene: 6. CDR1 and CDR2 from the germline V gene are SGHNT and YYREEE (reference sequence). CDR3 length equals 17 residues. The CDR3 is CASSLPSGGRYQETQYF. The CDR3 DNA reads TGTGCCAGCAGCTTGCCTAGCGGGGGCCGGTACCAAGAGACCCAGTACTTC.

The chain uses TRBV11-2 and TRBJ2-1; 8 nucleotides line up with TRBD1. The CDR3 is made up of 16 amino acids. The junction had 9 bases not matched to a gene; V was cut back by 2 bases and J by 6 bases. Germline CDR1 reads SGHAT; CDR2 reads FQNNGV. CDR3 residues: CASSLTGQGWSNEQFF. Written as DNA, the CDR3 is TGTGCCAGCAGCTTAACCGGACAGGGCTGGAGCAATGAGCAGTTCTTC.

The V call is TRBV5-4, the J call TRBJ2-1; 7 bases map to TRBD2. V shed 4 bases, J shed 8 bases, and the junction held 12 bases outside the gene matches. The V gene's germline CDR1 is SGHNT and CDR2 YYREEE (reference sequence). This CDR3 region has 15 residues. CDR3 sequence: CASSGSQRGLDEQFF. The CDR3 DNA sequence: TGTGCCAGCAGCGGGAGCCAGCGGGGATTGGATGAGCAGTTCTTC.

The J gene is TRBJ2-3, the V gene TRBV5-1; a weak D match, TRBD2 (6 bases). Germline CDR1 is SGHRS and CDR2 is YFSETQ. Deletions cut 1 base from V and 3 bases from J, with 9 bases between. This CDR3 spans 14 amino acids. For the CDR3, the DNA is TGCGCCAGCAGCTTGACGAGCGGGACAGATACGCAGTATTTT. Translation gives CASSLTSGTDTQYF. Variable domain in full (rest from reference TRBV5-1 and TRBJ2-3): KAGVTQTPRYLIKTRGQQVTLSCSPISGHRSVSWYQQTPGQGLQFLFEYFSETQRNKGNFPGRFSGRQFSNSRSEMNVSTLELGDSALYLCASSLTSGTDTQYFGPGTRLTVL.

V gene TRBV7-2 combines with J gene TRBJ2-1; perhaps TRBD2 as D (6 bases). CDR3 size: 12 residues. Trimming took 5 bases from V and 7 from J, leaving 9 bases between them. Per germline, CDR1 SGHTA and CDR2 FQGNSA. The CDR3 DNA follows: TGTGCCAGCAGCCCGGGACTGAATGAGCAGTTCTTC. It codes for CASSPGLNEQFF.

The chain carries TRBV7-2 and TRBJ2-3; D gene ambiguous. The V end was cut by 2 bases, the J end by 0 bases, with 6 bases between. The CDR3 spans 14 residues. Germline CDR1 and CDR2: SGHTA and FQGNSA. The CDR3 protein is CASSLTPSTDTQYF. Here the CDR3 DNA reads TGTGCCAGCAGCTTAACACCTAGCACAGATACGCAGTATTTT.